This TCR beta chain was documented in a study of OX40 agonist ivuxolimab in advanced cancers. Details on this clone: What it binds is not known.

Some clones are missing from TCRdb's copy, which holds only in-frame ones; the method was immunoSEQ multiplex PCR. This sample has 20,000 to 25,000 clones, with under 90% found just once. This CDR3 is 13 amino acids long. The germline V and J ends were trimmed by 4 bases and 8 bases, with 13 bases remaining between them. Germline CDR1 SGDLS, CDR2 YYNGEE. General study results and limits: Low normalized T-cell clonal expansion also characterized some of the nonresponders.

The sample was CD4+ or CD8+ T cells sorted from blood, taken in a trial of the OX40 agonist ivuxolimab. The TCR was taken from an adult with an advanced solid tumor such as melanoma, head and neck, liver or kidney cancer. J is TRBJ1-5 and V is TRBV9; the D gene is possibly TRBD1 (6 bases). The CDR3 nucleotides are TGTGCCAGCAGCAGGCAGGGGCTGAAGCCCCAGCATTTT. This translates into CASSRQGLKPQHF.